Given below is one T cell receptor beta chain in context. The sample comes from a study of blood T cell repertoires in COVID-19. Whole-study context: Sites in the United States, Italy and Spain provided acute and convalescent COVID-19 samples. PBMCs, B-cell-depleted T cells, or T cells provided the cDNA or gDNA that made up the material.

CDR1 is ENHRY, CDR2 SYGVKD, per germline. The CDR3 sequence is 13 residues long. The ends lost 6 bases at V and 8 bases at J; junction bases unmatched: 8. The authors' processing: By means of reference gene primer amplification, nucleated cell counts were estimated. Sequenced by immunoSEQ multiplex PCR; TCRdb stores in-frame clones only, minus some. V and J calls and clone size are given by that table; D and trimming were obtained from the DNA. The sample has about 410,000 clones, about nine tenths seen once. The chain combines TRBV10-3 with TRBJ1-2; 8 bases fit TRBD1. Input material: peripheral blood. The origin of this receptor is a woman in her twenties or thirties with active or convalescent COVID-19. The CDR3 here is CAISPDRGRGYTF. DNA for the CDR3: TGTGCCATCAGCCCCGACAGGGGTAGAGGCTACACCTTC.